The T cell receptor beta chain described here comes from a study of T cell clonotyping in hematopoietic cell transplantation. Study-level points and caveats: Few recipient clonotypes overlapped donors; over 95% were de novo at given depth. After transplant, recipient diversity fell while pathologically expanded clonotypes grew through day 180. No sorting was done, leaving CD4 and CD8 contributions mixed. Broader posttransplant TCR repertoire diversity was predicted by graft donor and pretransplant recipient Inverse Simpson Index values.

The CDR3 is 16 amino acids. The germline V gene has CDR1 SGDLS and CDR2 YYNGEE. V dropped 5 bases and J dropped 0 bases, with 17 bases sitting between them. Clones were read by immunoSEQ multiplex PCR, and TCRdb kept only the in-frame ones, dropping some. The table lists around 25,000 clones, more than 90% of them singletons. As regards this clone: Its antigen remains unknown.

The chain recombines TRBV9 with TRBJ1-1; no reliable D call. Sequenced input: peripheral blood mononuclear cells. The origin of this receptor is a man between 50 and 59 years old in good health. Some clones in this sample may be carry-over from other donors' samples. CDR3 residues: CASSASTPALNTEAFF. For the CDR3, the DNA is TGTGCCAGCAGTGCCTCGACACCCGCCTTGAACACTGAAGCTTTCTTT.